Listed below are T cell receptor beta chains from one sample, sequenced in a study of blood T cell repertoires in COVID-19. Sequencing was performed with immunoSEQ multiplex PCR; in TCRdb, only in-frame clones are kept and a portion is missing. The sample holds 85,000 to 95,000 clones; around nine tenths are singletons and the top ten take about 19%. Sequencing input: peripheral blood. The receptors come from a woman aged 80 or over with acute or convalescent COVID-19. Both conserved end residues are part of each CDR3. A D gene is named only where the DNA matches it firmly. Not all rows give a size; the values are once, few, many and, for expanded clones, a class.

size,J,V,D,DNA,CDR3
.,TRBJ2-2,TRBV2,.,TGTGCCAGCAGTGAAGCGGCGGGGAGCACCGGGGAGCTGTTTTTT,CASSEAAGSTGELFF
.,TRBJ2-7,TRBV28,TRBD1,TGTGCCAGCAGTTCGACAGGGCCCTACGAGCAGTACTTC,CASSSTGPYEQYF
.,TRBJ1-2,TRBV7-6,TRBD1,TGTGCCAGCAGCGCAGGACAGGGAGGAGGCTATGGCTACACCTTC,CASSAGQGGGYGYTF
.,TRBJ2-7,TRBV12-3/TRBV12-4,.,TGTGCCAGCAGTCTGGACATCTACGAGCAGTACTTC,CASSLDIYEQYF
.,TRBJ2-7,TRBV18,.,TGTGCCAGCTCCCGGGAAACCTACGAGCAGTACTTC,CASSRETYEQYF
.,TRBJ2-7,TRBV7-9,.,TGTGCCAGCAGTCAAACAGGTCACTCCTACGAGCAGTACTTC,CASSQTGHSYEQYF
.,TRBJ1-4,TRBV2,TRBD1,TGTGCCAGCAGCGGAGGGACAGGGAATGAAAAACTGTTTTTT,CASSGGTGNEKLFF
.,TRBJ1-4,TRBV2,TRBD1,TGTGCCAGCAGTATCACCGGGACAGGGAGAGAAAAACTGTTTTTT,CASSITGTGREKLFF
few,TRBJ1-2,TRBV28,.,TGTGCCAGCAAGCGGAGGAACAGCGCTAACTATGGCTACACCTTC,CASKRRNSANYGYTF
.,TRBJ2-5,TRBV5-4,TRBD1,TGTGCCAGCAGCTCCCCAAGTCGGACAGGGGTGGGGGAGACCCAGTACTTC,CASSSPSRTGVGETQYF
few,TRBJ2-2,TRBV3-1/TRBV3-2,.,TGTGCCAGCAGCCAAGCAGCACTAGTACCAACCCGGTCGGACACCGGGGAGCTGTTTTTT,CASSQAALVPTRSDTGELFF
.,TRBJ1-2,TRBV2,TRBD1,TGTGCCAGCAGTTTACGCCCGACAGGGAGCGGTTCCTATGGCTACACCTTC,CASSLRPTGSGSYGYTF
few,TRBJ2-7,TRBV5-8,.,TGTGCCAGCAGCTTCCTTAGCTCCTACGAGCAGTACTTC,CASSFLSSYEQYF
.,TRBJ2-1,TRBV9,.,TGTGCCAGCAGCGTAGATTCTAGCTACAATGAGCAGTTCTTC,CASSVDSSYNEQFF
.,TRBJ2-7,TRBV9,.,TGTGCCAGCAGCCCCTCCGGGGGGCAGTACTACGAGCAGTACTTC,CASSPSGGQYYEQYF
.,TRBJ1-3,TRBV28,TRBD1,TGTGCCAGCAGCTTGGGACAGAACTCTGGAAACACCATATATTTT,CASSLGQNSGNTIYF
.,TRBJ1-1,TRBV11-3,TRBD1,TGTGCCAGCAGCTTTGGGGACAGGTTAGAAGCTTTCTTT,CASSFGDRLEAFF
.,TRBJ2-2,TRBV18,TRBD1,TGTGCCAGCTCACTCCGGACAGGCGAGGGCACCGGGGAGCTGTTTTTT,CASSLRTGEGTGELFF
.,TRBJ2-1,TRBV15,.,TGTGCCACCAGCAGAGAAGGGGGGGCCAGGAACAATGAGCAGTTCTTC,CATSREGGARNNEQFF
.,TRBJ1-1,TRBV5-1,TRBD1,TGCGCCAGCAGCTTGGGGGACAGGAGGAACACTGAAGCTTTCTTT,CASSLGDRRNTEAFF
.,TRBJ1-4,TRBV6-6,TRBD1,TGTGCCACCAAAAAGGGACAGGGACCCGAAAAACTGTTTTTT,CATKKGQGPEKLFF
.,TRBJ1-2,TRBV5-4,.,TGTGCCAGCAGCCGGGGAGGGGACAACTATGGCTACACCTTC,CASSRGGDNYGYTF
few,TRBJ1-2,TRBV19,TRBD1,TGTGCCAGTAGTATGGGACAGGGGGCATCAGGGGATGGCTACACCTTC,CASSMGQGASGDGYTF
.,TRBJ2-5,TRBV11-2,.,TGTGCCAGCGGCCCTAATCCAGGGAGGGGGGGGAGGGAGACCCAGTACTTC,CASGPNPGRGGRETQYF
.,TRBJ2-7,TRBV29-1,.,TGCAGCGTTGACGGTCAGGGTAGCTACGAGCAGTACTTC,CSVDGQGSYEQYF
.,TRBJ2-5,TRBV27,TRBD2,TGTGCCAGCAGAAGCGGGGGTGGGACCCAGTACTTC,CASRSGGGTQYF
.,TRBJ1-1,TRBV7-8,.,TGTGCCAGCAGCCCCGGAGGCGTCGCTGAAGCTTTCTTT,CASSPGGVAEAFF
.,TRBJ2-2,TRBV5-1,.,TGCGCCAGCAGCACGGAAACGACAGCCGGGGAGCTGTTTTTT,CASSTETTAGELFF
.,TRBJ2-2,TRBV5-1,.,TGCGCCAGCAGCTTGATCGAGGGCACCGGGGAGCTGTTTTTT,CASSLIEGTGELFF
once,TRBJ2-7,TRBV6-6,.,TGTGCCAGCAGTTACTCGGGAGACGAGCAGTACTTC,CASSYSGDEQYF
.,TRBJ1-1,TRBV10-1,.,TGCGCCAGCAGTCAGGGGAGGAACACTGAAGCTTTCTTT,CASSQGRNTEAFF
.,TRBJ2-7,TRBV19,.,TGTGCCAGTAGTATCACAGACGGTTACGAGCAGTACTTC,CASSITDGYEQYF
.,TRBJ1-6,TRBV6-5,.,TGTGCCAGCACCCCGGCGGGTCGAAATTCACCCCTCCACTTT,CASTPAGRNSPLHF
once,TRBJ2-7,TRBV19,TRBD1,TGTGCCAGTAGTGTCCACAGACAGGGGAGGCACGAGCAGTACTTC,CASSVHRQGRHEQYF
.,TRBJ1-1,TRBV4-1,.,TGCGCCAGCAGCCAAGTTATGCGGAACACTGAAGCTTTCTTT,CASSQVMRNTEAFF
.,TRBJ2-4,TRBV18,TRBD2,TGTGCCAGCTCACCACCACTAGCGGAGACAGCCAAAAACATTCAGTACTTC,CASSPPLAETAKNIQYF
few,TRBJ1-3,TRBV5-5,TRBD1,TGTGCCAGCAGCTTGGGTCTACAGGGGGTCGGTGGAAACACCATATATTTT,CASSLGLQGVGGNTIYF
.,TRBJ2-1,TRBV11-3,.,TGTGCCAGTGACAGGGGAGGGTATGAGCAGTTCTTC,CASDRGGYEQFF
.,TRBJ1-1,TRBV6-5,.,TGTGCCAGCAGTTACCCCCGGGTTGCGTCGGCTGAAGCTTTCTTT,CASSYPRVASAEAFF
.,TRBJ1-6,TRBV3-1/TRBV3-2,TRBD1,TGTGCCAGCAGCCACCCAAGGACAGGGGGGAATTCACCCCTCCACTTT,CASSHPRTGGNSPLHF